This TCR beta chain is drawn from a study of shared clonotypes between healthy human individuals. TCRdb keeps only in-frame clones here, not all; method: immunoSEQ multiplex PCR. The table lists about 820,000 clones, about 92% of them singletons. V lost 5 bases and J 10 bases, leaving 12 bases between the germline ends. Looked up from germline, CDR1 is MDHEN and CDR2 is SYDVKM. This CDR3 contains 12 residues. Points from the study as a whole: Estimated richness was generally greater in naive than memory subsets.

For this clone: Its antigen is not known.

Positively selected for CCR7, the CD45RO-negative cells used as naive CD8 cells excluded terminally differentiated effector memory CD45RA+ cells. The sequence came from a man aged 30 to 45 in good health. V and J are TRBV28 and TRBJ2-1; no reliable D call. Specimen: naive CD8+ T cells sorted from blood. In DNA form, the CDR3 reads TGTGCCAGCAGTAAAGGGCTAAAGGAGCAGTTCTTC. The encoded protein is CASSKGLKEQFF.